Sequencing of this T cell receptor (beta chain) was carried out in a study of blood T cell repertoires in COVID-19. Study details: The United States, Italy and Spain provided the acute and convalescent COVID-19 samples. PBMCs, B-cell-depleted T cells, or T cells provided the cDNA or gDNA that made up the material.

Per the study methods: How many nucleated cells were present was estimated from reference gene primer amplification. Produced via immunoSEQ multiplex PCR; TCRdb's table is partial and in-frame only. V and J calls and clone size are copied from that table; D and trimming were computed from the DNA. The sample consists of roughly 260,000 clones, nearly 90% of them appearing once. Germline CDR1 reads SGHRS; CDR2 reads YFSETQ. Trimming took 5 bases from V and 0 from J, leaving 12 bases between them. The CDR3 runs to 15 residues. The sample taken for sequencing was peripheral blood. This TCR was recovered from a woman aged 40 to 50 who had recovered from COVID-19. J is TRBJ2-1 and V is TRBV5-1; the D gene is possibly TRBD1 (5 bases). The CDR3 protein is CASRETGSSYNEQFF. DNA for the CDR3: TGCGCCAGCAGGGAAACAGGTAGCTCCTACAATGAGCAGTTCTTC.